This T cell receptor beta chain was recorded in a study of PD-1 blockade in classical Hodgkin lymphoma. Study in general: The patients were dosed with nivolumab 3 mg/kg, infused intravenously every 2 weeks.

There was relapse after autologous stem cell transplantation in every patient, and there was variation in brentuximab vedotin exposure. Per the germline V gene, CDR1 is WNHNN and CDR2 is SYGVQD (reference sequence). V was pared by 3 bases and J by 2 bases, with 6 bases of the junction left unmatched. The CDR3 spans 15 residues. Overall study findings and caveats: The drivers behind the repertoire differences, possibly disease activity or prior therapy, remain undefined. Before treatment, TCR diversity in newly diagnosed patients was reportedly lower than in healthy donors. Exclusion applied to patients who initiated nivolumab less than 1 year following ASCT.

The table came from immunoSEQ multiplex PCR; TCRdb's copy has only in-frame clones and leaves some out. Counted here are about 90,000 clones, approximately 89% occurring once; the ten biggest clones make up roughly 10%. A word on this clone: As yet, its antigen is unknown.

This chain links TRBV10-1 with TRBJ2-7, with 8 bases matching TRBD1. Sequencing used peripheral blood mononuclear cells (PBMCs), obtained before the second cycle of nivolumab. This TCR derives from a human donor with classical Hodgkin lymphoma. In DNA, the CDR3 is TGCGCCAGCAGTGATGGGACAGGTCCTACCTACGAGCAGTACTTC. It translates to CASSDGTGPTYEQYF.